This is a list of T cell receptor beta chains from one sample in a study of neurological immune-mediated disorders. In TCRdb, the 5' RACE reads were re-called with MiXCR into one record per CDR3 protein. The sample has about 74,000 distinct CDR3 sequences, 4% to 6% seen once. The sequenced sample consisted of PBMCs. The source of these receptors is a man in his late teens or twenties with multiple sclerosis. Each CDR3 is given with its conserved first and last residue. D genes are given only for firm matches. Not every row has a clone size; where given, it reads once, few, many or a size class.

clone_size,v_call,j_call,d_call,cdr3_aa,cdr3_nt
many,TRBV7-9,TRBJ2-6,NA,CASSLRARGLSGANVLTF,TGTGCCAGCAGCCTCCGGGCCCGGGGCCTCTCTGGGGCCAACGTCCTGACTTTC
few,TRBV28,TRBJ1-5,NA,CASSFFKGHQPQHF,TGTGCCAGCAGTTTTTTCAAGGGCCATCAGCCCCAGCATTTT
many,TRBV7-2,TRBJ2-5,NA,CASSLAGGQETQYF,TGTGCCAGCAGCTTAGCGGGGGGCCAAGAGACCCAGTACTTC
many,TRBV7-3,TRBJ2-3,TRBD2,CASSRGLAKNTDTQYF,TGTGCCAGCAGCCGTGGACTAGCCAAAAACACAGATACGCAGTATTTT
many,TRBV25-1,TRBJ2-1,TRBD2,CASSAGLAGVEEQFF,TGTGCCAGCAGTGCGGGACTAGCGGGAGTAGAAGAGCAGTTCTTC
few,TRBV5-5,TRBJ2-7,TRBD1,CASSSPWTGRYEQYF,TGTGCCAGCAGCTCCCCTTGGACAGGGAGGTACGAGCAGTACTTC
many,TRBV7-3,TRBJ2-1,NA,CASHEQPSSYNEQFF,TGTGCCAGCCACGAACAGCCCAGCTCCTACAATGAGCAGTTCTTC
many,TRBV10-2,TRBJ2-7,TRBD2,CASSEMGTRFYEQYF,TGCGCCAGCAGTGAGATGGGGACTAGGTTCTACGAGCAGTACTTC
many,TRBV7-9,TRBJ2-6,TRBD2,CASSGLAGMSGANVLTF,TGTGCCAGCAGCGGACTAGCGGGAATGTCGGGGGCCAACGTCCTGACTTTC
many,TRBV7-9,TRBJ2-6,NA,CASPAGESSGANVLTF,TGTGCCAGCCCCGCAGGGGAGAGCTCTGGGGCCAACGTCCTGACTTTC
many,TRBV20-1,TRBJ2-5,NA,CSALQLFFETQYF,TGCAGTGCTCTTCAACTGTTTTTCGAGACCCAGTACTTC
NA,TRBV10-3,TRBJ1-5,NA,CAISEGALNQPQNF,TGTGCCATCAGTGAAGGGGCCTTAAATCAGCCCCAGAATTTT
many,TRBV5-1,TRBJ2-7,NA,CASGGGRVLKYEQYF,TGCGCCAGCGGCGGTGGTCGCGTCTTAAAGTACGAGCAGTACTTC
NA,TRBV7-6,TRBJ2-3,NA,CASSASSAGDTQYF,TGTGCCAGCAGCGCGTCTAGCGCGGGAGATACGCAGTATTTT
many,TRBV20-1,TRBJ1-2,NA,CSASLKDHNYGYTF,TGCAGTGCTAGTCTGAAGGATCATAACTATGGCTACACCTTC
many,TRBV5-1,TRBJ2-7,NA,CASSLRGWGTGEQYF,TGCGCCAGCAGCTTACGAGGATGGGGAACTGGCGAGCAGTACTTC
few,TRBV6-5,TRBJ2-7,TRBD1,CASSPGQGQEQYF,TGTGCCAGCAGCCCCGGACAGGGGCAAGAGCAGTACTTC
NA,TRBV10-3,TRBJ2-7,NA,CAISPGKTDEQYF,TGTGCCATCAGTCCAGGGAAAACCGACGAGCAGTACTTC
many,TRBV3-1,TRBJ2-7,NA,CASSLLGAYEQYF,TGTGCCAGCAGCCTTTTGGGGGCCTACGAGCAGTACTTC
many,TRBV5-1,TRBJ1-1,NA,CASSLNSWNTEAFF,TGCGCCAGCAGCTTGAACTCGTGGAACACTGAAGCTTTCTTT
NA,TRBV18,TRBJ1-2,NA,CASSTQGGYTF,TGTGCCAGCTCAACACAGGGTGGCTACACCTTC
many,TRBV20-1,TRBJ1-2,NA,CSARDRVRGGYTF,TGCAGTGCTAGAGATCGAGTGAGGGGTGGCTACACCTTC
many,TRBV20-1,TRBJ2-3,TRBD2,CSAVTSGGLYSTDTQYF,TGCAGTGCCGTGACTAGCGGGGGGCTCTATAGCACAGATACGCAGTATTTT
many,TRBV2,TRBJ2-7,NA,CASSEDEGSFYEQYF,TGTGCCAGCAGTGAAGATGAAGGGAGTTTCTACGAGCAGTACTTC
many,TRBV14,TRBJ2-1,NA,CASSPQTRLNEQFF,TGTGCCAGCAGCCCGCAGACTAGACTCAATGAGCAGTTCTTC
many,TRBV5-1,TRBJ1-3,NA,CASSLNGYSGNTIYF,TGCGCCAGCAGCTTGAACGGATACTCTGGAAACACCATATATTTT
many,TRBV27,TRBJ2-3,NA,CASSQDGLFEDTQYF,TGTGCCAGCAGCCAGGACGGCCTGTTTGAAGATACGCAGTATTTT
NA,TRBV20-1,TRBJ2-7,NA,CSARDEGGPSYEQYF,TGCAGTGCTAGAGATGAGGGGGGGCCGTCCTACGAGCAGTACTTC
many,TRBV29-1,TRBJ2-7,NA,CSVAGNSYEQYF,TGCAGCGTTGCGGGGAACTCCTACGAGCAGTACTTC
many,TRBV2,TRBJ1-1,NA,CASSEAPPGRNTEAFF,TGTGCCAGCAGTGAAGCGCCTCCGGGGAGGAACACTGAAGCTTTCTTT
many,TRBV28,TRBJ2-7,NA,CASSGSPGNYEQYF,TGTGCCAGCAGTGGGAGTCCGGGAAACTACGAGCAGTACTTC
many,TRBV20-1,TRBJ1-6,NA,CSAQTQGGSPLHF,TGCAGTGCTCAGACCCAGGGAGGGTCACCCCTCCACTTT
many,TRBV5-1,TRBJ2-5,TRBD2,CASSTGGLAGPETQYF,TGCGCCAGCAGCACCGGCGGACTAGCGGGACCGGAGACCCAGTACTTC
many,TRBV6-2/TRBV6-3,TRBJ2-5,NA,CASRHGVETQYF,TGTGCCAGCAGGCACGGGGTGGAGACCCAGTACTTC
many,TRBV20-1,TRBJ1-4,TRBD1,CSASRGPNEKLFF,TGCAGTGCTAGTAGGGGGCCTAATGAAAAACTGTTTTTT
many,TRBV12-3/TRBV12-4,TRBJ2-1,TRBD2,CASGPSGSRNEQFF,TGTGCCAGCGGCCCTAGCGGGAGTAGGAATGAGCAGTTCTTC
many,TRBV5-1,TRBJ2-6,TRBD1,CASSLVLNRGGLSGANVLTF,TGCGCCAGCAGCTTGGTCCTTAACAGGGGTGGGCTCTCTGGGGCCAACGTCCTGACTTTC
many,TRBV10-3,TRBJ1-3,NA,CAISESIALSAGNTIYF,TGTGCCATCAGTGAGTCGATTGCCCTTAGCGCTGGAAACACCATATATTTT
many,TRBV7-3,TRBJ2-2,NA,CASSLSAAGELFF,TGTGCCAGCAGCTTATCCGCCGCCGGGGAGCTGTTTTTT
many,TRBV21-1,TRBJ2-4,NA,CASSKARHRGSKNIQYF,TGTGCCAGCAGCAAAGCGAGGCACAGGGGTTCCAAAAACATTCAGTACTTC
many,TRBV5-1,TRBJ2-7,TRBD1,CASSLTGTGSYEQYF,TGCGCCAGCAGCTTAACCGGGACAGGATCCTACGAGCAGTACTTC
many,TRBV20-1,TRBJ1-2,NA,CSAGGGYGYTF,TGCAGTGCAGGGGGGGGGTATGGCTACACCTTC
many,TRBV28,TRBJ2-1,TRBD2,CASSSVLAGSNEQFF,TGTGCCAGCAGTTCCGTCCTAGCGGGGAGTAATGAGCAGTTCTTC
many,TRBV6-5,TRBJ2-7,NA,CASSPQGGGSYEQYF,TGTGCCAGCAGCCCACAGGGAGGGGGCTCCTACGAGCAGTACTTC
many,TRBV5-1,TRBJ2-5,NA,CASSLAGTLQETQYF,TGCGCCAGCAGCTTGGCCGGGACACTTCAAGAGACCCAGTACTTC
many,TRBV20-1,TRBJ1-4,TRBD1,CSATRDREKLFF,TGCAGTGCTACCAGGGACAGGGAAAAACTGTTTTTT
many,TRBV21-1,TRBJ1-5,NA,CASSTPPGGNQPQNF,TGTGCCAGCAGCACCCCACCGGGGGGCAATCAGCCCCAGAATTTT
many,TRBV5-6,TRBJ1-2,NA,CASRTGGDLNTF,TGTGCCAGCAGAACGGGAGGGGACTTAAACACCTTC
many,TRBV29-1,TRBJ2-7,TRBD1,CSTGQGVHEQYF,TGCAGTACGGGACAGGGGGTCCACGAGCAGTACTTC
many,TRBV20-1,TRBJ1-2,NA,CSARAPANYGYTF,TGCAGTGCTAGAGCTCCAGCAAACTATGGCTACACCTTC
many,TRBV5-1,TRBJ1-1,NA,CASSFSITNTEAFF,TGCGCCAGCAGCTTCAGTATCACGAACACTGAAGCTTTCTTT
NA,TRBV27,TRBJ1-4,TRBD1,CASSIRGTGEKLFF,TGTGCCAGCAGTATCAGGGGGACTGGTGAAAAACTGTTTTTT
many,TRBV27,TRBJ2-7,NA,CASRPTRGTPSYEQYF,TGTGCCAGCAGACCCACAAGGGGGACACCCTCCTACGAGCAGTACTTC
NA,TRBV11-3,TRBJ2-5,NA,CASSLRLRETQYF,TGTGCCAGCAGCCTCAGGCTTCGGGAGACCCAGTACTTC
few,TRBV10-3,TRBJ2-7,TRBD1,CAISERGPKEQYF,TGTGCCATCAGTGAAAGGGGGCCCAAAGAGCAGTACTTC
few,TRBV5-1,TRBJ2-7,NA,CASKEQPEGYEQYF,TGCGCCAGCAAGGAACAGCCGGAGGGATACGAGCAGTACTTC
few,TRBV20-1,TRBJ1-5,NA,CSALRNSNQPQHF,TGCAGTGCGCTTAGGAATAGCAATCAGCCCCAGCATTTT
many,TRBV6-4,TRBJ2-6,TRBD1,CASSETGGAGANVLTF,TGTGCCAGCAGTGAGACAGGGGGGGCTGGGGCCAACGTCCTGACTTTC
many,TRBV6-6,TRBJ2-3,TRBD1,CASSPTGAGQVRDVQYF,TGTGCCAGCAGCCCCACCGGGGCGGGACAGGTACGGGACGTGCAGTATTTT
NA,TRBV28,TRBJ1-5,NA,CASSSMGNQPQHF,TGTGCCAGCAGTAGTATGGGCAATCAGCCCCAGCATTTT